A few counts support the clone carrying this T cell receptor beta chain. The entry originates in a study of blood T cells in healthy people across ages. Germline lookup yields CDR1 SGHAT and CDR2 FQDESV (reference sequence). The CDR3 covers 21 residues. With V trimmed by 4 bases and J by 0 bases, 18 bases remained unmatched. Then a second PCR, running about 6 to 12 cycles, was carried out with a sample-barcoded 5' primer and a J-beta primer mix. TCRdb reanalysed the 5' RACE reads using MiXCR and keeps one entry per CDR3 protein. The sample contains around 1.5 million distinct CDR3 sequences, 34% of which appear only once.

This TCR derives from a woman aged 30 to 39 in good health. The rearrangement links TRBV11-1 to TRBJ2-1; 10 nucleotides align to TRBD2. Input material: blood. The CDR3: CASSSPGGGLAPKSSYNEQFF. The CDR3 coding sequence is TGTGCCAGCAGCTCCCCAGGCGGGGGACTAGCGCCCAAGAGCTCCTACAATGAGCAGTTCTTC.